This note documents a single T cell receptor beta chain sequence. A spike-in of synthetic TCR analog templates was added to each PCR. Profiling relied on immunoSEQ multiplex PCR, and the TCRdb table lists in-frame clones only, not all of them. The profile shows about 88,000 clones, around 89% of them singletons. This sample stems from a study of PD-L1 blockade in urothelial cancer. Study-wide background: At 3 weeks after treatment start (second dose) and again at 6 weeks, blood was analyzed. Blood samples had a median of 141,255 T cells, approximately 83,000 unique TCRs, and clonality approximately 0.085.

Time point indicated: pretreatment peripheral blood. The sequence derives from a woman aged 80 or older with urothelial cancer. Sequencing used PBMCs, obtained around atezolizumab (anti-PD-L1) treatment.

This CDR3 reads CASSQGLAASSGANVLTF. CDR3 DNA sequence: TGTGCCAGCAGCCAGGGACTAGCGGCCAGCTCTGGGGCCAACGTCCTGACTTTC. The rearrangement joins TRBV7-2 to TRBJ2-6; 11 bases agree with TRBD2. The CDR3 totals 18 residues. V dropped 5 bases and J dropped 0; count of bases not matched to a gene: 6. CDR1 SGHTA and CDR2 FQGNSA come from the germline V gene.